Here is one T cell receptor beta chain with its context. At the DNA level, this CDR3 is encoded by other sequences in the same sample as well. Profiling relied on immunoSEQ multiplex PCR, and the TCRdb table lists in-frame clones only, not all of them. The data contain hundreds of thousands of clones, more than 70% of them singletons. The data were obtained in a study of shared T cell receptors in the human thymus. Trimming took 6 bases from V and 3 from J; bases not matched to a gene: 6. Looked up from germline, CDR1 is MDHEN and CDR2 is SYDVKM. The CDR3 covers 14 residues. Separately, the same data were catalogued under a study of human thymus T cells. That publication notes: Samples came from healthy Finnish infants during open corrective cardiac surgery. Thymic tissue was derived from resections collected during corrective heart surgery. V and J gene usage appeared biased in thymic and blood repertoires.

The J gene is TRBJ1-1, the V gene TRBV28; the match to TRBD1 covers 8 bases. The source of this sequence is a boy under two years old with a congenital heart defect. The sequenced sample consisted of thymocytes. The CDR3 spells CASSPQGADTEAFF. The CDR3 bases are TGTGCCAGCAGCCCGCAGGGGGCGGACACTGAAGCTTTCTTT.